The T cell receptor beta chain described here comes from a study of identical twins. The CDR3 loop spans 15 amino acids. V shed 4 bases, J shed 9 bases, and the junction held 4 bases outside the gene matches. TCRdb re-analysed the 5' RACE reads in MiXCR, keeping a single row per CDR3 protein. The table has more than 1.5 million distinct CDR3 sequences, about 32% seen once; the top ten hold 0.25% to 0.3%. Study-level points and caveats: Instead of following the same donors, the conclusions were based on cross-sectional statistical analysis. Compared with unrelated sharing, twin-shared out-of-frame alpha sequences had more low-probability sequences.

This clonotype has ten or more counts. What it recognizes is unknown. V gene TRBV12-3 or TRBV12-4 combines with J gene TRBJ2-1; 15 bases fit TRBD2. Sequencing was carried out using cord blood. This sequence originates from a newborn girl in good health. The DNA for the CDR3 is TGTGCCAGCAGTTCCGGACTAGCGGGAGGGGGTGAGCAGTTCTTC. Protein product: CASSSGLAGGGEQFF.